This TCR beta chain appears in the sequencing data of a study of Graves' ophthalmopathy and Graves' hyperthyroidism (dated by TCRdb to 2017 to 2018). For the wider study: Peripheral blood samples were taken at the time of initial diagnosis, before any treatment was given. Once sampling was done, hyperthyroidism patients were given methimazole at a starting dose of 30 mg daily, while ophthalmopathy patients were given high-dose intravenous methylprednisolone. TCR beta repertoire signatures were used to distinguish Graves' ophthalmopathy from Graves' hyperthyroidism and to predict progression to ophthalmopathy. In over five hyperthyroidism patients, T-cell repertoires of thyroid tissue and blood were compared. In total, over 130 blood samples were TCR-sequenced: 40 to 45 ophthalmopathy, 75 hyperthyroidism and some 17 hyperthyroidism-to-ophthalmopathy patients. The independent validation cohort included about 20 hyperthyroidism patients plus 17 patients who later progressed from hyperthyroidism to ophthalmopathy. To explore V-J signatures that distinguish ophthalmopathy from hyperthyroidism, a discovery set of around 100 patients was enrolled, made up of 43 with ophthalmopathy and under 65 with stable hyperthyroidism. Results and caveats for the whole study, not just this receptor: No statistical method was used to set the sample size in advance, and the investigators knew which group each participant was assigned to. In cross-validation, the 13-signature model distinguished ophthalmopathy from stable hyperthyroidism with around 86% sensitivity and 81% to 82% specificity, while in the test set the corresponding values were about 80% and 75%. Among expanded thyroid clonotypes with frequency above 0.001, most also showed up in blood, which suggests that blood repertoires may reflect the thyroid immune response. In validation, the model predicted ophthalmopathy progression with 55% to 71% sensitivity and approximately 78% specificity; around twelve predicted patients were CT-confirmed with GO in a median of 6.5 months.

This clonotype was detected only a few times. Its binding antigen is unknown. No per-base quality is available; no much larger clone lies one base away. TCR beta CDR3 regions were amplified from RNA transcripts for repertoire sequencing. The first round was an RT-PCR using HTBI primers with the Qiagen OneStep RT-PCR kit, and this first round was followed by a second-round multiplex PCR, then size selection and purification. Libraries were sequenced paired-end with 100 bp reads on an Illumina HiSeq2000. Per the original workflow: Reads were processed with SOAPnuke, discarding reads with adapters, uncalled bases, mean Phred below 15, or no exact constant-primer or identifier match. COPE v1.2.5 was used to merge high-quality paired reads. Clonotypes were defined as unique nucleotide sequences and were aligned to IMGT TRB V, D and J references using MiTCR v1.1. The analysis was limited to V-J combinations with a frequency above 0.0001, which together covered around 99% of the repertoires. For each V-J combination, a TCR clonal expansion and chaos score was defined as the ratio of F50 clonal expansion to chaos observed in the TCRdist matrix. Welch's t-statistics and random forest were used to reduce the features to around 13 V-J combinations, which were then used as input to a naive Bayes classifier. The Morisita-Horn index was used to measure how similar the thyroid and blood repertoires were. TCRdb applied fastp at Q25 and MiXCR to the public reads, then kept only in-frame beta chains. Identical CDR3 proteins give one entry, which carries the most common genes and DNA. The V and J calls were determined by TCRdb, not by the authors. The sample includes tens of thousands of distinct CDR3 sequences, with roughly 47% observed a single time. The ten largest make up roughly 4.7% of the sample.

Ophthalmopathy patients were characterized by moderately to severely active disease, a Clinical Activity Score of at least 3, a NOSPECS grade of at least 4, and a disease duration under 3 months. Patients with other autoimmune diseases, uncontrolled infections, pregnancy or lactation were excluded from the study. Diagnosis was based on clinical symptoms, serum thyroxine, TRAb, thyroid ultrasound and orbital computed tomography. Ficoll-Paque density gradient centrifugation was used to isolate PBMCs from 9.5 to 10 ml of fresh peripheral blood. Total RNA was extracted with Trizol reagent and quality-checked on an Agilent 2100 Bioanalyzer. Unmatched junction bases come to 3, with V trimmed by 5 bases and J by 1 base. The CDR3 contains 15 residues, cysteine and phenylalanine counted. Just CDR3 DNA is preserved here, 45 bases in frame from base 1. CDR1 and CDR2 were assigned from the germline V gene as SGHTA and FQGNSA.

This sequence originates from an adult woman with Graves' ophthalmopathy. The chain couples TRBV7-2 to TRBJ2-2; 8 bases in between match TRBD2. Sequenced input: peripheral blood. CDR3 sequence: CASSPSGGNTGELFF. The nucleotide sequence is TGTGCCAGCAGCCCCAGCGGGGGGAACACCGGGGAGCTGTTTTTT.